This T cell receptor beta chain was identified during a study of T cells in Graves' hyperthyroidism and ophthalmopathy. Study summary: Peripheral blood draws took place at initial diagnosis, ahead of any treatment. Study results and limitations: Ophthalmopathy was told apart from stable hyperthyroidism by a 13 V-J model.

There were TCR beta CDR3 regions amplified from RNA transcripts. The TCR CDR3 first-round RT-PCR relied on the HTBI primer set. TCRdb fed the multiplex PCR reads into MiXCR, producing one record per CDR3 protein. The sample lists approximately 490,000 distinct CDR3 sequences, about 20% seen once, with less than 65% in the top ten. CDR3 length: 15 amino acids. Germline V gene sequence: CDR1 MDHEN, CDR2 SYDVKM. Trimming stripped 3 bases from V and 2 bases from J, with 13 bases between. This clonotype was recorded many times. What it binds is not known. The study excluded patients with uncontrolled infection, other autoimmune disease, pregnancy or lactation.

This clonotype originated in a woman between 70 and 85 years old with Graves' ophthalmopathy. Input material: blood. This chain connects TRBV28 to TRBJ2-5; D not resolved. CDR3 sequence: CASSFARTAQETQYF. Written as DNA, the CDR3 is TGTGCCAGCAGTTTTGCGAGGACCGCACAAGAGACCCAGTACTTC.